These 2 T cell receptor beta chains originate from one sample sequenced in a study of blood T cells in healthy people across ages. A J-beta primer mix and a sample-barcoded 5' primer were used in a second PCR of roughly 7 to 12 cycles. One entry per CDR3 protein, called by TCRdb with MiXCR from the 5' RACE reads. The table records about 940,000 distinct CDR3 sequences, under 50% of them present only once. Sample: blood. The receptors derive from a man younger than 45 in good health.

V gene TRBV14 combines with J gene TRBJ2-4; weak D call: TRBD1 (5 bases). The end of the DNA aligns better with TRBJ2-7, so the J call may be wrong. Germline V gives CDR1 SGHDN, CDR2 FVKESK. The CDR3 has 13 amino acids. In nucleotides, the CDR3 is TGTGCCAGCAGCCGGCAGGGAAAAGGCGAGCAGTACTTC. Translation gives CASSRQGKGEQYF.

The chain employs TRBV7-8 and TRBJ2-3; no definite D call. This CDR3 contains 16 residues. The V end was cut by 5 bases, the J end by 3 bases, with 18 bases between. The germline CDR1 and CDR2 sequences are SGHVS and FQNEAQ. CDR3 DNA sequence: TGTGCCAGCAGCCTTCGAGCAGACGTCAGAACAGATACGCAGTATTTT. Amino acid sequence: CASSLRADVRTDTQYF.